What follows are 27 T cell receptor beta chains derived from one specimen sequenced in a study of T cells in localized non-small cell lung cancer. Assay: immunoSEQ multiplex PCR; the TCRdb copy retains only in-frame clones and omits some. Among roughly 38,000 clones listed, about 88% were seen once. This material consisted of peripheral blood, taken before any cancer treatment. The receptors here all came from a man aged 18-55 years with stage I lung adenocarcinoma.

The chain uses TRBV6-5 and TRBJ2-1, with D possibly being TRBD2 (7 bases). CDR3 length equals 14 residues. Trimming cost V 6 bases and J 1 base, with 10 bases left between them. Germline CDR1 is MNHEY and CDR2 is SVGAGI. The CDR3, as DNA: TGTGCCAGCAGCGGGGGGCCGTCCTACAATGAGCAGTTCTTC. It is translated as CASSGGPSYNEQFF.

Written as DNA, the CDR3 is TGTGCCAGCAGCAAGGGACAGGGGGCGGGGAAGGGCAATCAGCCCCAGCATTTT. Protein product: CASSKGQGAGKGNQPQHF. V is TRBV21-1 and J is TRBJ1-5; TRBD1 is the table's D call and was not checked against the DNA. TRBV21-1 is flagged as a pseudogene. This CDR3 region has 18 residues.

This clone is a singleton in its sample. This chain uses TRBV5-1 with TRBJ1-2; TRBD1 aligns across 7 bases. The CDR3 contains 17 residues. Trimming removed 4 bases from V and 1 base from J; junction bases left unmatched: 13. Germline lookup yields CDR1 SGHRS and CDR2 YFSETQ. The CDR3 sequence is CASSPHQSTGLNYGYTF. In DNA, the CDR3 is TGCGCCAGCAGCCCCCACCAATCGACAGGGCTTAACTATGGCTACACCTTC. Full variable domain (rest looked up from reference TRBV5-1 and TRBJ1-2): KAGVTQTPRYLIKTRGQQVTLSCSPISGHRSVSWYQQTPGQGLQFLFEYFSETQRNKGNFPGRFSGRQFSNSRSEMNVSTLELGDSALYLCASSPHQSTGLNYGYTFGSGTRLTVV.

The chain carries TRBV5-6 and TRBJ1-4, with D possibly TRBD1 on 5 matching bases. CDR1 and CDR2 from the germline V gene are SGHDT and YYEEEE. V lost 3 bases, J lost 0 bases, and 9 bases lay in between. The CDR3 contains 15 residues. The CDR3 coding sequence is TGTGCCAGCAGCTCATTGGGGGCAACTAATGAAAAACTGTTTTTT. Protein product: CASSSLGATNEKLFF.

The CDR3, as DNA: TGTGCCTGTCTTTTCCAGCAGGAGAACTATGGCTACACCTTC. Its protein is CACLFQQENYGYTF. The chain uses TRBV30 and TRBJ1-2; D not certain. Germline CDR1 reads GTSNPN; CDR2 reads SVGIG (reference sequence). The CDR3 is 14 residues long. Trimming pared 6 bases from V and 2 bases from J, leaving 16 bases between.

The chain combines TRBV28 with TRBJ1-1, with D possibly being TRBD1 (6 bases). The germline V and J ends were trimmed by 2 bases and 0 bases, with 10 bases remaining between them. The CDR3 is made up of 15 amino acids. Germline CDR1 MDHEN, CDR2 SYDVKM. The DNA for the CDR3 is TGTGCCAGCAGTTTAGGAGGACAGATGAACACTGAAGCTTTCTTT. Protein sequence: CASSLGGQMNTEAFF.

The chain has TRBV5-4 and TRBJ1-1, with 7 bases identical to TRBD1. The CDR3 extends over 15 amino acids. CDR1 is SGHNT, CDR2 YYREEE, per germline (reference sequence). Unmatched junction bases numbered 10, after V lost 5 bases and J lost 3 bases. CDR3 nucleotide sequence: TGTGCCAGCAGTTCATCAGGGGGTAGGCACACTGAAGCTTTCTTT. It is translated as CASSSSGGRHTEAFF.

V is TRBV28 and J is TRBJ2-3; D gene ambiguous. V lost 2 bases and J 0 bases, leaving 12 bases between the germline ends. This CDR3 comprises 16 residues. Germline V gene data show CDR1 as MDHEN and CDR2 as SYDVKM. As DNA, the CDR3 is TGTGCCAGCAGTTTAACCCCGTTGTCAAGCACAGATACGCAGTATTTT. Its protein is CASSLTPLSSTDTQYF.

V usage is TRBV11-3 and J usage is TRBJ2-1; TRBD1 is a possible D gene (5 bases). This CDR3 has 15 amino acids. Trimming took 5 bases from V and 4 from J, leaving 15 bases between them. CDR1 is SGHNT, CDR2 YENEEA, per germline. The CDR3 reads CASSLRYAGYNEQFF. The CDR3 DNA follows: TGTGCCAGCAGCCTCAGATACGCAGGGTACAATGAGCAGTTCTTC. Full variable domain (rest looked up from reference TRBV11-3 and TRBJ2-1): EAGVVQSPRYKIIEKKQPVAFWCNPISGHNTLYWYLQNLGQGPELLIRYENEEAVDDSQLPKDRFSAERLKGVDSTLKIQPAELGDSAVYLCASSLRYAGYNEQFFGPGTRLTVL.

The V call is TRBV6-5, the J call TRBJ1-1, with TRBD1 matching over 8 bases. The CDR3 has 14 amino acids. Trimming took 0 bases from V and 11 from J; bases not matched to a gene: 8. Germline loops: CDR1 MNHEY, CDR2 SVGAGI. The CDR3 nucleotides read TGTGCCAGCAGTTACTCGAGGGTTGGACAGGGTGCTTTCTTT. It encodes CASSYSRVGQGAFF.

This chain links TRBV11-1 with TRBJ2-2; 8 nucleotides agree with TRBD1. The J segment lost 4 bases and the V segment lost 7 bases, leaving 2 bases of the junction unmatched. This CDR3 contains 13 residues. The germline gives CDR1 SGHAT, CDR2 FQDESV (reference sequence). The CDR3 nucleotides read TGTGCCAGCACGGACAGGGCCACCGGGGAGCTGTTTTTT. Translated, it gives CASTDRATGELFF. Looking up the rest from reference TRBV11-1 and TRBJ2-2 gives the full variable domain: EAEVAQSPRYKITEKSQAVAFWCDPISGHATLYWYRQILGQGPELLVQFQDESVVDDSQLPKDRFSAERLKGVDSTLKIQPAELGDSAMYLCASTDRATGELFFGEGSRLTVL.

This CDR3 reads CAISVLPGQGVINYGYTF. CDR3 bases: TGTGCCATCAGTGTCCTACCGGGACAGGGTGTTATTAACTATGGCTACACCTTC. The gene calls are TRBV10-3 and TRBJ1-2, with 9 bases fitting TRBD1. Germline trimming cut 4 bases from V and 1 base from J; bases unmatched to any gene: 13. The germline gives CDR1 ENHRY, CDR2 SYGVKD. This CDR3 has 18 amino acids.

The rearrangement links TRBV18 to TRBJ2-1; 7 bases match TRBD1. V lost 3 bases to trimming and J lost 2 bases; unmatched junction nucleotides: 4. Germline CDR1 is KGHSH and CDR2 is LQKENI. The CDR3 sequence is 15 residues long. DNA for the CDR3: TGTGCCAGCTCACCGGGACAGTTTACCTACAATGAGCAGTTCTTC. The encoded protein is CASSPGQFTYNEQFF.

The rearrangement joins TRBV5-5 to TRBJ2-7, with TRBD1 matching over 7 bases. In germline, CDR1 is SGHKS, CDR2 YYEKEE (reference sequence). The CDR3 has 15 residues. Trimming cost V 0 bases and J 5 bases; bases outside gene matches: 8. The CDR3 loop reads CASSLGETGTHEQYF. Here the CDR3 DNA reads TGTGCCAGCAGCTTGGGAGAGACAGGGACCCACGAGCAGTACTTC.

The V call is TRBV4-2, the J call TRBJ1-5; D not resolved. Germline V gene sequence: CDR1 LGHNA, CDR2 YNFKEQ. V lost 0 bases and J 7 bases, leaving 16 bases between the germline ends. The CDR3 has 16 amino acids. Here the CDR3 reads CASSQEVYGDAQPQHF. The CDR3 region has the DNA TGTGCCAGCAGCCAAGAAGTATATGGGGATGCGCAGCCCCAGCATTTT.

The chain employs TRBV19 and TRBJ2-1, with TRBD2 matching over 7 bases. The ends lost 7 bases at V and 5 bases at J; junction bases unmatched: 11. Germline-derived CDR1 and CDR2 are LNHDA and SQIVND (reference sequence). The CDR3 length is 15 residues. CDR3 nucleotide sequence: TGTGCCAGTACCCCTCTCCTCGGGGGGAACAATGAGCAGTTCTTC. This codes for CASTPLLGGNNEQFF.

V and J are TRBV4-3 and TRBJ1-2; 9 bases are shared with TRBD1. In germline, CDR1 is LGHNA, CDR2 YSLEER. There are 15 residues in the CDR3. J was trimmed by 4 bases and V by 3 bases; bases with no gene match: 6. CDR3 sequence: CASSQATGGVYGYTF. The CDR3 region has the DNA TGCGCCAGCAGCCAGGCGACAGGGGGGGTCTATGGCTACACCTTC.

This chain connects TRBV5-1 to TRBJ2-1, with TRBD1 matching 12 bases. With V trimmed by 5 bases and J by 7 bases, 7 bases remained unmatched. Germline CDR1 and CDR2: SGHRS and YFSETQ. CDR3 size: 15 residues. The CDR3 nucleotides read TGCGCCAGCAGTTTAGGGACAGGGGGCAGGAATGAGCAGTTCTTC. It specifies CASSLGTGGRNEQFF.

This chain uses TRBV2 with TRBJ2-7; 9 nucleotides line up with TRBD1. Germline V CDR1 and CDR2: SNHLY, FYNNEI. V was pared by 7 bases and J by 6 bases, with 7 bases of the junction left unmatched. The CDR3 loop spans 13 amino acids. This CDR3 reads CASIQGAVGEQYF. As DNA, the CDR3 is TGTGCCAGCATACAGGGGGCGGTTGGCGAGCAGTACTTC.

J is TRBJ1-1 and V is TRBV14; a weak D match, TRBD1 (5 bases). The CDR3 is made up of 16 amino acids. Trimming removed 4 bases from V and 2 bases from J, with 17 bases in between. Germline assignment: CDR1 SGHDN and CDR2 FVKESK. The CDR3 nucleotides read TGTGCCAGCAGCCCCCTTGGGACTAGGCCAAACACTGAAGCTTTCTTT. It yields the protein CASSPLGTRPNTEAFF.

This chain uses TRBV5-4 with TRBJ2-2; 8 positions agree with TRBD2. Trimming removed 2 bases from V and 3 bases from J; junction bases left unmatched: 6. In germline, CDR1 is SGHNT, CDR2 YYREEE (reference sequence). The CDR3 spans 16 residues. The CDR3 DNA follows: TGTGCCAGCAGCTTCATCGGTAGCGGGGACACCGGGGAGCTGTTTTTT. This gives the protein CASSFIGSGDTGELFF.

The sample holds a few counts of this clone. The gene calls are TRBV19 and TRBJ1-1; TRBD1 agrees at 7 bases. Losses at the gene ends were 5 bases for V and 3 bases for J; bases not matched to a gene: 9. CDR1 and CDR2 from the germline V gene are LNHDA and SQIVND (reference sequence). The CDR3 has 15 residues. The CDR3 DNA follows: TGTGCCAGTAGTGGCCGACAGGGACTAGACACTGAAGCTTTCTTT. Amino acids: CASSGRQGLDTEAFF. The whole variable domain, remainder taken from reference TRBV19 and TRBJ1-1, is DGGITQSPKYLFRKEGQNVTLSCEQNLNHDAMYWYRQDPGQGLRLIYYSQIVNDFQKGDIAEGYSVSREKKESFPLTVTSAQKNPTAFYLCASSGRQGLDTEAFFGQGTRLTVV.

The chain joins TRBV7-8 to TRBJ1-2, with 9 nucleotides matching TRBD1. Germline V CDR1 and CDR2: SGHVS, FQNEAQ. The CDR3 loop spans 13 amino acids. V lost 5 bases, J lost 7 bases, and 5 bases stayed unmatched. The CDR3 spells CASSQDRGVGYTF. CDR3 DNA sequence: TGTGCCAGCAGCCAGGACAGGGGAGTTGGCTACACCTTC.

The CDR3 DNA is TGTGCCAGCAGCCTAACAGGGTTCAATCAGCCCCAGCATTTT. It translates to CASSLTGFNQPQHF. The chain couples TRBV6-6 to TRBJ1-5; D perhaps matches TRBD1 (6 bases). CDR1 is MNHNY, CDR2 SVGAGI, per germline (reference sequence). The V end lost 6 bases, the J end lost 3 bases, and 12 bases lay between the germline ends. The CDR3 is 14 residues long.

This chain joins TRBV29-1 and TRBJ2-5; D might be TRBD2 (6 bases). The V gene lost 1 base and the J gene lost 4 bases, with 10 bases spanning the gap. CDR1 and CDR2 (germline): SQVTM, ANQGSEA. The CDR3 contains 13 residues. Here the CDR3 reads CSVEGGAGETQYF. The CDR3 DNA sequence: TGCAGCGTTGAAGGCGGGGCAGGAGAGACCCAGTACTTC.

The J gene is TRBJ1-1, the V gene TRBV4-2; TRBD1 agrees at 7 bases. This CDR3 spans 17 amino acids. V shed 1 base and J 3 bases; nucleotides not matched to a gene: 11. CDR1 and CDR2 (germline): LGHNA, YNFKEQ. CDR3 protein: CASSQGSNQGGYTEAFF. The CDR3 DNA reads as TGTGCCAGCAGCCAAGGATCGAATCAGGGGGGGTACACTGAAGCTTTCTTT.

The chain carries TRBV6-5 and TRBJ2-3; a possible D gene is TRBD1 (6 bases). CDR1 and CDR2 (germline): MNHEY, SVGAGI. V was trimmed by 4 bases and J by 5 bases, leaving 10 bases between them. This CDR3 is built from 13 residues. CDR3 amino acids: CASSFGRGDTQYF. The CDR3 DNA reads as TGTGCCAGCAGTTTCGGCAGGGGAGATACGCAGTATTTT.